This T cell receptor (beta chain) was identified during a study of T cell repertoires in cytomegalovirus infection. Across the whole study: It can be stated that public TCR beta signatures indicated CMV infection as well as a matching HLA type.

This CDR3 region has 15 residues. Trimming shortened V by 0 bases and J by 9 bases, and 16 bases separated the two germline ends. Germline loops: CDR1 SGHKS, CDR2 YYEKEE (reference sequence). Each CDR3 protein is one row after TCRdb ran MiXCR on the reads. The sample consists of some 350,000 distinct CDR3 sequences, around 18% of them appearing once. In this sample, this clonotype turned up a few times. The sequence derives from a human donor in good health (CMV status not recorded). Some clones in this sample may be carry-over from other donors' samples. The specimen was PBMCs. The chain links TRBV5-5 to TRBJ1-5, with TRBD1 as a possible D gene (5 bases). CDR3 sequence: CASSLDGTRGSPQHF. The CDR3 DNA is TGTGCCAGCAGCTTGGATGGGACCCGTGGGTCGCCCCAGCATTTT.